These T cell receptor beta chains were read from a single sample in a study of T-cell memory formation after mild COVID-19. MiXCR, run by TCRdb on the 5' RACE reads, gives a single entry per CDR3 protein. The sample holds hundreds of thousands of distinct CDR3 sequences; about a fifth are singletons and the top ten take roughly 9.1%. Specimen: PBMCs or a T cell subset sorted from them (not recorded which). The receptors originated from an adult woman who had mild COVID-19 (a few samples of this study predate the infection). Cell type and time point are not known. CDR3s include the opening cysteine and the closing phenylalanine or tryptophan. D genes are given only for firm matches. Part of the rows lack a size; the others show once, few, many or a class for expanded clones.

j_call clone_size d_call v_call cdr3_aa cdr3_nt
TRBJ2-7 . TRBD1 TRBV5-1 CASSLRDRGTYEQYF TGCGCCAGCAGCCTCCGGGACAGAGGGACCTACGAGCAGTACTTC
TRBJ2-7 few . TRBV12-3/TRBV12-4 CASSPPSGQPYEQYF TGTGCCAGCAGTCCCCCCTCGGGACAACCCTACGAGCAGTACTTC
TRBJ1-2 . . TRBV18 CASSPTGTQPGYTF TGTGCCAGCTCTCCCACCGGGACCCAACCCGGCTACACCTTC
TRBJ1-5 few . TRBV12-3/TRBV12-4 CASSFTLNSNQPQHF TGTGCCAGCAGTTTCACCCTTAATAGCAATCAGCCCCAGCATTTT
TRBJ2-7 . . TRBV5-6 CASSPILPVDEQYF TGTGCCAGCAGCCCCATACTCCCCGTCGACGAGCAGTACTTC
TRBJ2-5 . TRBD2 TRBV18 CASSPRPTSGMSETQYF TGTGCCAGCTCACCACGCCCAACTAGCGGGATGTCAGAGACCCAGTACTTC
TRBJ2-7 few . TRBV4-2 CASSQDRVGYEQYF TGTGCCAGCAGCCAAGACAGGGTAGGCTACGAGCAGTACTTC
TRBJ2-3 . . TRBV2 CASKFYFTDTQYF TGTGCCAGCAAGTTTTACTTCACAGATACGCAGTATTTT
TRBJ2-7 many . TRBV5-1 CASSLSSGSYEQYF TGCGCCAGCAGCTTGTCATCAGGGTCCTACGAGCAGTACTTC
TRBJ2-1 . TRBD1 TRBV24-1 CATDSRTGSGEQFF TGTGCCACCGATTCGAGGACAGGGTCCGGTGAGCAGTTCTTC
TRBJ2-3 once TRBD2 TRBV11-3 CASTSEEREGLEDTQYF TGTGCCAGCACCAGCGAGGAGAGGGAGGGATTGGAAGATACGCAGTATTTT
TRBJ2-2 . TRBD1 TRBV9 CASSAGTGVTGELFF TGTGCCAGCAGCGCCGGGACAGGGGTCACCGGGGAGCTGTTTTTT
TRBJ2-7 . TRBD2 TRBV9 CASSVSVRSGSSFDEQYF TGTGCCAGCAGCGTATCGGTGCGGAGCGGGAGTTCCTTCGACGAGCAGTACTTC
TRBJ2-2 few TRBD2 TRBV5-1 CASSIGLAAANTGELFF TGCGCCAGCAGCATTGGACTAGCGGCCGCGAACACCGGGGAGCTGTTTTTT
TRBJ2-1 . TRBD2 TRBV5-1 CASSSRAGGPNEQFF TGCGCCAGCAGCTCCAGAGCGGGGGGGCCTAATGAGCAGTTCTTC
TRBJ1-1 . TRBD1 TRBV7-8 CASSLARTGRITEAFF TGTGCCAGCAGCTTAGCGCGGACAGGGAGGATCACTGAAGCTTTCTTT
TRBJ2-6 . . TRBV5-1 CASSLSGGRSSGANVLTF TGCGCCAGCAGTCTGAGTGGGGGCAGGTCCTCTGGGGCCAACGTCCTGACTTTC
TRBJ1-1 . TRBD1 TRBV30 CAWSTGQGSTEAFF TGTGCCTGGAGTACTGGACAGGGGAGCACTGAAGCTTTCTTT
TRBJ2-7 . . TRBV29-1 CSVEEGGVYEQYF TGCAGCGTTGAAGAGGGAGGAGTCTACGAGCAGTACTTC
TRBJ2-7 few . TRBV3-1 CASSHRRHRAYEQYF TGTGCCAGCAGCCACCGACGACATAGGGCCTACGAGCAGTACTTC
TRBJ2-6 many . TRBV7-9 CAIGAPGANVLTF TGTGCCATCGGGGCGCCTGGGGCCAACGTCCTGACTTTC
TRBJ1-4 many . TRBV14 CASSRGAQEEKLFF TGTGCCAGCAGCCGGGGGGCCCAGGAGGAAAAACTGTTTTTT
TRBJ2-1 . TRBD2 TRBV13 CASSPSGGAADEQFF TGTGCCAGCAGCCCGAGCGGGGGGGCCGCGGATGAGCAGTTCTTC
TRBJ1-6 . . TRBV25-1 CASLPGDNSPLHF TGTGCCAGCCTCCCAGGGGATAATTCACCCCTCCACTTT
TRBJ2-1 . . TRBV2 CASTLKEDGDEQFF TGTGCCAGCACCCTGAAGGAAGACGGGGATGAGCAGTTCTTC
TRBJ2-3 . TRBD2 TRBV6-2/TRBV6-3 CASTYGRPTDTQYF TGTGCCAGCACCTACGGGAGGCCCACAGATACGCAGTATTTT
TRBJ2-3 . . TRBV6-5 CASSYLQGHTDTQYF TGTGCCAGCAGTTACCTGCAGGGACACACAGATACGCAGTATTTT
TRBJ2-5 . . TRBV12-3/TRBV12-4 CASSSTGTMGTQYF TGTGCCAGCAGTTCCACAGGGACAATGGGGACCCAGTACTTC
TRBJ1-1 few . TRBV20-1 CSARVESLFWAFF TGCAGTGCCAGGGTTGAGAGTCTATTTTGGGCTTTCTTT
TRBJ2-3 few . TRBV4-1 CASSPRESRTDTQYF TGCGCCAGCAGCCCACGGGAGTCCCGCACAGATACGCAGTATTTT
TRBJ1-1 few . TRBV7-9 CASSLTTVRGAEAFF TGTGCCAGCAGCTTAACGACGGTTCGAGGGGCTGAAGCTTTCTTT
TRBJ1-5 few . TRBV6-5 CASPWREGIYVSNQPQHF TGTGCCAGCCCTTGGCGGGAGGGAATATATGTGAGCAATCAGCCCCAGCATTTT
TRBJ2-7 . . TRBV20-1 CSARVKGIPSYEQYF TGCAGTGCTAGAGTTAAGGGAATACCTTCCTACGAGCAGTACTTC
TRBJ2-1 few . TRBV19 CASNPVAAYNEQFF TGTGCCAGTAACCCCGTAGCGGCCTACAATGAGCAGTTCTTC
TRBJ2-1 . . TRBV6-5 CASTDSYLYNEQFF TGTGCCAGCACCGACTCGTACCTCTACAATGAGCAGTTCTTC
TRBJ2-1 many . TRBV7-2 CASSLGASEKQFF TGTGCCAGCAGCTTAGGTGCTAGCGAGAAGCAGTTCTTC
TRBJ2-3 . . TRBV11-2 CASSRGTETDTQYF TGTGCCAGCAGCCGCGGGACAGAGACAGATACGCAGTATTTT
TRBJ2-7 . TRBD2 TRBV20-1 CSASPGTSYHEQYF TGCAGTGCTAGTCCCGGGACTAGCTATCACGAGCAGTACTTC
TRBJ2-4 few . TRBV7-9 CASSFRTDIYF TGTGCCAGCAGCTTCCGGACAGATATCTACTTC
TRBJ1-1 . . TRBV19 CASSMSTQVSRLNTEAFF TGTGCCAGTAGTATGAGTACTCAGGTCTCAAGGCTTAACACTGAAGCTTTCTTT
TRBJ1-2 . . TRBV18 CASSPATQYNYTF TGTGCCAGCTCACCAGCGACACAATACAACTACACCTTC
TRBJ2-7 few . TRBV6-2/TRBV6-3 CASSHVGEQYF TGTGCCAGCAGCCACGTCGGCGAGCAGTACTTC
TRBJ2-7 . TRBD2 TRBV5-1 CASSFPTPGGGLYEQYF TGCGCCAGCAGCTTCCCGACCCCCGGGGGGGGCCTCTACGAGCAGTACTTC
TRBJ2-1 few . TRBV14 CASSLQPLRHGGEQFF TGTGCCAGCAGCCTTCAGCCCCTCCGACACGGTGGGGAGCAGTTCTTC
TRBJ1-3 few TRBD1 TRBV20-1 CSGQGGPGNTIYF TGCAGTGGACAGGGAGGACCTGGAAACACCATATATTTT
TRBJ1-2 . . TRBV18 CASSEAGNNYGYTF TGTGCCAGCTCGGAAGCAGGGAACAACTATGGCTACACCTTC
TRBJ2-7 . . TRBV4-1 CASSLGAREEQYF TGCGCCAGCAGCTTGGGGGCGAGAGAGGAGCAGTACTTC
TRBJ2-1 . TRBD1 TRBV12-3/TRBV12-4 CASSYGTGWNEQFF TGTGCCAGCAGTTACGGGACAGGGTGGAATGAGCAGTTCTTC
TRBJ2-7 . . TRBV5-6 CASSSGVASYEQYF TGTGCCAGCAGCTCCGGGGTGGCCTCCTACGAGCAGTACTTC